This T cell receptor (beta chain) appears in the sequencing data of a study of shared clonotypes between healthy human individuals. Study results and limitations: Deeper or shallower sequencing was expected to change how clonotypes are shared among donors.

The table came from immunoSEQ multiplex PCR; TCRdb's copy has only in-frame clones and leaves some out. The repertoire consists of some 500,000 clones, with approximately 77% occurring once and the leading ten covering around 12%. V was pared by 3 bases and J by 6 bases, with 4 bases of the junction left unmatched. The CDR3 has 14 residues. Germline lookup yields CDR1 SGHVS and CDR2 FNYEAQ. Of note for this clone: Its antigen remains unidentified.

The donor population consisted of healthy HIV-negative adults with no recent acute infections or vaccinations. Each unsorted sample relied on 90 million or so PBMCs as its source of genomic DNA. The sequenced material came from PBMCs. V and J are TRBV7-6 and TRBJ2-7; 11 nucleotides line up with TRBD2. This receptor was taken from a woman in her thirties or forties in good health. Some clones in this sample may be carry-over from other donors' samples. The CDR3 region is CASSFSGRAGEQYF. Here the CDR3 DNA reads TGTGCCAGCAGCTTTAGCGGGAGGGCAGGCGAGCAGTACTTC.